A single sample gave rise to the 2 T cell receptor beta chains below, sequenced in a study of OX40 agonist ivuxolimab in advanced cancers. The library was made by the immunoSEQ multiplex PCR assay. TCRdb carries this immuneACCESS record with in-frame sequences only. Its versions omit some clonotypes, under half of them owing to an unresolved V gene in the studies checked, with the rest unexplained. The sample table lists tens of thousands of clones, around 90% of them with a count of one. Around 9.3% of the sample belongs to the ten largest clones. The material sequenced was CD4+ or CD8+ T cells sorted from blood, taken in a trial of the OX40 agonist ivuxolimab. The receptors were sampled from an adult with an advanced solid tumor such as melanoma, head and neck, liver or kidney cancer.

This chain connects TRBV7-3 to TRBJ2-2; D is uncertain. From germline, CDR1 is SGHTA and CDR2 FQGTGA. Trimming removed 5 bases at V and 1 base at J, with 8 bases between. This CDR3 has 14 amino acids. The CDR3 here is CASSPLENTGELFF. In nucleotides, the CDR3 is TGTGCCAGCAGCCCCCTTGAGAACACCGGGGAGCTGTTTTTT. Together with reference TRBV7-3 and TRBJ2-2, the CDR3 gives the full variable domain: GAGVSQTPSNKVTEKGKYVELRCDPISGHTALYWYRQSLGQGPEFLIYFQGTGAADDSGLPNDRFFAVRPEGSVSTLKIQRTERGDSAVYLCASSPLENTGELFFGEGSRLTVL.

This chain uses TRBV27 with TRBJ2-7; D is unresolved. V dropped 9 bases and J dropped 1 base, with 16 bases sitting between them. The CDR3 extends over 14 amino acids. Germline CDR1 is MNHEY and CDR2 is SMNVEV (reference sequence). The CDR3 region has the DNA TGTGCCAGTTCGACACTACGTTCGTCCTACGAGCAGTACTTC. Amino acid sequence: CASSTLRSSYEQYF.